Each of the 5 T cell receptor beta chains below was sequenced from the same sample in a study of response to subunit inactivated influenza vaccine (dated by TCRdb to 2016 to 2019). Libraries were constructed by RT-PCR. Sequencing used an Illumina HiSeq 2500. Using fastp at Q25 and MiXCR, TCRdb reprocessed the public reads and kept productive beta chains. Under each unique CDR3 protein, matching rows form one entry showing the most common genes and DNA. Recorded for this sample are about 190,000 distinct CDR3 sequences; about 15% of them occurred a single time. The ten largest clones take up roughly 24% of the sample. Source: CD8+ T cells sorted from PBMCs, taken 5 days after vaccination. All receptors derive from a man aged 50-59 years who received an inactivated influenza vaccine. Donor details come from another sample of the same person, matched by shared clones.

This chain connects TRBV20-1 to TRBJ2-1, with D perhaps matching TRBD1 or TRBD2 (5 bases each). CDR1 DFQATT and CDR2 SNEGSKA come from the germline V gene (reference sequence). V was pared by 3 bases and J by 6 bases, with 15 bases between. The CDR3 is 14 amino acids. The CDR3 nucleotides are TGCAGTGCTAGTAGGGGACGGAAGGGCAATGAGCAGTTCTTC. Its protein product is CSASRGRKGNEQFF.

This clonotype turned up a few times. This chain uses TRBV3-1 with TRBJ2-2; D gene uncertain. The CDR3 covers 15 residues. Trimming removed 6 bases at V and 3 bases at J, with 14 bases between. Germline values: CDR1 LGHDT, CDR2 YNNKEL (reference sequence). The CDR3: CASRVGKGDTGELFF. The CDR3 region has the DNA TGTGCCAGCAGGGTGGGGAAGGGTGACACCGGGGAGCTGTTTTTT.

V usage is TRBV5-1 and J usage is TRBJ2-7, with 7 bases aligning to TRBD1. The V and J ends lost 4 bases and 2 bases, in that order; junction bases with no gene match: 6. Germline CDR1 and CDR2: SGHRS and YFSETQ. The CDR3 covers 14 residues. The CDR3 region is CASSPDRDPYEQYF. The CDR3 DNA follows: TGCGCCAGCAGCCCTGACAGGGACCCCTACGAGCAGTACTTC. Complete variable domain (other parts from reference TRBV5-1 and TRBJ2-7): KAGVTQTPRYLIKTRGQQVTLSCSPISGHRSVSWYQQTPGQGLQFLFEYFSETQRNKGNFPGRFSGRQFSNSRSEMNVSTLELGDSALYLCASSPDRDPYEQYFGPGTRLTVT.

The CDR3 loop is CASSLNRGTEAFF. DNA of the CDR3: TGCGCCAGCAGCCTAAACAGGGGCACGGAAGCTTTCTTT. The gene calls are TRBV4-3 and TRBJ1-1, with TRBD1 matching over 7 bases. Germline V gene sequence: CDR1 LGHNA, CDR2 YSLEER. The J segment lost 8 bases and the V segment lost 4 bases, leaving 7 bases of the junction unmatched. This CDR3 region has 13 residues.

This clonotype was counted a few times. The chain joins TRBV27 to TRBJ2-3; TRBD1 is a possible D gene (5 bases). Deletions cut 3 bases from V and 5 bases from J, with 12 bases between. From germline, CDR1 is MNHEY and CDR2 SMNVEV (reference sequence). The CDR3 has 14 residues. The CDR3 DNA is TGTGCCAGCAGTTTGTGGCAGGGTGAAGATACGCAGTATTTT. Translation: CASSLWQGEDTQYF.